This T cell receptor (beta chain) was captured in a study of neurological immune-mediated disorders. MiXCR was run by TCRdb on the 5' RACE reads, yielding one entry per CDR3 protein. Here the sample spans about 27,000 distinct CDR3 sequences, around 3.4% being singletons. This clonotype was recorded at least ten times. The clonotype comes from a woman aged 30 to 39 with multiple sclerosis. The sample consisted of PBMCs.

The CDR3 nucleotides are TGCGCCAGCAGCCGCAAGGTCGACAATGAGCAGTTCTTC. Its protein is CASSRKVDNEQFF. The chain recombines TRBV4-3 with TRBJ2-1; D unresolved. CDR3 length equals 13 residues. Germline loops: CDR1 LGHNA, CDR2 YSLEER. Trimming took off 4 bases at V and 5 bases at J, with 9 bases between the two ends.